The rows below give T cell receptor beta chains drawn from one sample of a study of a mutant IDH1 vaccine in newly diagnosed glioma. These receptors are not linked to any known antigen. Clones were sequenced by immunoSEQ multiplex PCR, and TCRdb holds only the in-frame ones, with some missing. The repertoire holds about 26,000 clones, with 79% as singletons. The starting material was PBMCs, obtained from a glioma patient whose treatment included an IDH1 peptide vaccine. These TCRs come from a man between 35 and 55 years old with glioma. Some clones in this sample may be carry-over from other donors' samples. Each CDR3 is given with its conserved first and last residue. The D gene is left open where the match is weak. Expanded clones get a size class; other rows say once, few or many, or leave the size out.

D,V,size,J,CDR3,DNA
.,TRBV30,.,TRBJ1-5,CAWSKKPGDQPQHF,TGTGCCTGGAGTAAGAAGCCAGGCGATCAGCCCCAGCATTTT
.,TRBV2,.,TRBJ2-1,CASQGASRVNEQFF,TGTGCCAGCCAAGGGGCTAGCAGAGTCAATGAGCAGTTCTTC
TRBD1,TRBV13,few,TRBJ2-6,CASSLDRGPGANVLTF,TGTGCCAGCAGCTTAGACAGGGGGCCTGGGGCCAACGTCCTGACTTTC
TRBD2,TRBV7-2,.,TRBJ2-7,CASSSVLAGVYEQYF,TGTGCCAGCAGCTCCGTCCTAGCGGGGGTCTACGAGCAGTACTTC
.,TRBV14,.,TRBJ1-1,CASSQAPTLGIPEAFF,TGTGCCAGCAGCCAAGCCCCGACACTCGGTATTCCTGAAGCTTTCTTT
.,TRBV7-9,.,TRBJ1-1,CASSVWDKNTEAFF,TGTGCCAGCAGTGTCTGGGACAAGAACACTGAAGCTTTCTTT
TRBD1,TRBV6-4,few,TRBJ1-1,CASSDRDRNTEAFF,TGTGCCAGCAGTGATCGGGACAGGAACACTGAAGCTTTCTTT
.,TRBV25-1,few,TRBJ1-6,CASSVNPYNSPLHF,TGTGCCAGCAGTGTTAACCCCTATAATTCACCCCTCCACTTT
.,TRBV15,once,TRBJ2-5,CATSPTQGSETQYF,TGTGCCACCAGCCCCACCCAGGGGTCAGAGACCCAGTACTTC
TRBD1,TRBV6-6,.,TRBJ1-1,CASSYTPGQGLTEAFF,TGTGCCAGCAGTTACACCCCGGGACAGGGGCTTACTGAAGCTTTCTTT
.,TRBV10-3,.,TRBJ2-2,CAISESESNTGELFF,TGTGCCATCAGTGAGTCCGAGAGTAACACCGGGGAGCTGTTTTTT
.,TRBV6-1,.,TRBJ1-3,CASSERGAGGNTIYF,TGTGCCAGCAGTGAAAGAGGGGCGGGGGGAAACACCATATATTTT
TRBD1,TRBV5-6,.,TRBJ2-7,CASSSRDSTYEQYF,TGTGCCAGCAGCTCCCGGGACAGTACCTACGAGCAGTACTTC
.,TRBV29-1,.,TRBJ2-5,CSVQAYQETQYF,TGCAGCGTTCAGGCGTACCAAGAGACCCAGTACTTC
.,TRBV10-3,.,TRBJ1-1,CASQSLGGASTEAFF,TGTGCCAGCCAGAGTTTGGGGGGGGCGAGCACTGAAGCTTTCTTT
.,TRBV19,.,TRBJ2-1,CASSEGARARDEQFF,TGTGCCAGTAGCGAAGGCGCCCGAGCACGGGATGAGCAGTTCTTC
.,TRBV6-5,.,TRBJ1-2,CASSRLRDGNYGYTF,TGTGCCAGCAGTCGCCTCCGGGACGGGAACTATGGCTACACCTTC
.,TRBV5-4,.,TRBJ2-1,CASSTGGWGRSEQFF,TGTGCCAGCAGCACCGGGGGGTGGGGGCGGAGTGAGCAGTTCTTC
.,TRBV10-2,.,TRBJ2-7,CASSERDTLNEQYF,TGCGCCAGCAGTGAACGGGACACGCTCAACGAGCAGTACTTC
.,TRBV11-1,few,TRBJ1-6,CASSLVQPNSPLHF,TGTGCCAGCAGCTTGGTACAGCCGAATTCACCCCTCCACTTT
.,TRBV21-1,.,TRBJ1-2,CASSKDGKGGTYGYTF,TGTGCCAGCAGCAAAGACGGTAAGGGGGGAACCTATGGCTACACCTTC
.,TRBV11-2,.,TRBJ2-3,CASSPETSTDTQYF,TGTGCCAGCAGCCCTGAAACTAGCACAGATACGCAGTATTTT
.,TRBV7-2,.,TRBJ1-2,CASSQRVAGYGYTF,TGTGCCAGCAGCCAACGGGTCGCCGGCTATGGCTACACCTTC
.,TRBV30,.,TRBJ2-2,CAWSNQGRNTGELFF,TGTGCCTGGAGCAATCAGGGGAGGAACACCGGGGAGCTGTTTTTT
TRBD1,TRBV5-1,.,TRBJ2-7,CASSLTGAEQYF,TGCGCCAGCAGCTTGACAGGGGCCGAGCAGTACTTC
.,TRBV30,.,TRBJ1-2,CAWSAPRTETTNYGYTF,TGTGCCTGGAGCGCCCCGAGGACAGAAACAACTAACTATGGCTACACCTTC
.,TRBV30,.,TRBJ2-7,CAWRQVTYEQYF,TGTGCCTGGAGGCAGGTGACCTACGAGCAGTACTTC
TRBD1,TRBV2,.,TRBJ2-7,CASSGDRGYEQYF,TGTGCCAGCAGTGGTGACAGGGGTTACGAGCAGTACTTC
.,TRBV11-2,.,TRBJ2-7,CASSVGQEYYEQYF,TGTGCCAGCAGCGTTGGGCAGGAGTATTACGAGCAGTACTTC
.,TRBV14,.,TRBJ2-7,CASSQHSGTFEQYF,TGTGCCAGCAGCCAACATTCTGGGACATTCGAGCAGTACTTC
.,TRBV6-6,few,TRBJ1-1,CASRLRPNTEAFF,TGTGCCAGCAGACTCCGACCGAACACTGAAGCTTTCTTT
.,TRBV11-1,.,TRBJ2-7,CASSLDAIYERQYF,TGTGCCAGCAGCTTAGATGCGATATACGAGCGGCAGTACTTC
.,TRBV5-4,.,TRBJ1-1,CASSLVMNTEAFF,TGTGCCAGCAGCTTGGTCATGAACACTGAAGCTTTCTTT
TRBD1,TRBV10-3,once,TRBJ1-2,CAISRTGGDDYGYTF,TGTGCCATCAGTCGGACAGGGGGAGACGACTATGGCTACACCTTC
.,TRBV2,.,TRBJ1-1,CASSFRDTVGSTEAFF,TGTGCCAGCTCATTCCGGGACACGGTCGGAAGCACTGAAGCTTTCTTT
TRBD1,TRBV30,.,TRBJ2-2,CAWDSGTGGDTGELFF,TGTGCCTGGGACAGCGGGACAGGGGGCGACACCGGGGAGCTGTTTTTT
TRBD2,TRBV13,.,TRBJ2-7,CASTPGLAGGRYEQYF,TGTGCCAGCACTCCGGGACTAGCGGGGGGGCGCTACGAGCAGTACTTC
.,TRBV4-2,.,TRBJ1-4,CASSQGSIRGNEKLFF,TGTGCCAGCAGCCAAGGGTCGATCAGGGGTAATGAAAAACTGTTTTTT
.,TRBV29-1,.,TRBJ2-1,CSVVGDESTYNEQFF,TGCAGCGTTGTCGGGGATGAGTCGACCTACAATGAGCAGTTCTTC
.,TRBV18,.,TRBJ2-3,CASSPRSRTDTQYF,TGTGCCAGCTCACCACGGAGCCGCACAGATACGCAGTATTTT
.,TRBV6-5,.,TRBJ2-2,CASSPDYLNTGELFF,TGTGCCAGCAGCCCCGACTACCTGAACACCGGGGAGCTGTTTTTT
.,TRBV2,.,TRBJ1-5,CASRLAHFSNQPQHF,TGTGCCAGCAGGTTGGCGCACTTTAGCAATCAGCCCCAGCATTTT
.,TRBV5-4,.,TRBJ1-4,CASSYTGKEEKLFF,TGTGCCAGCAGCTATACAGGGAAGGAGGAAAAACTGTTTTTT
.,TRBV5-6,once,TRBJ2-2,CASSFVGHRAELFF,TGTGCCAGCAGCTTTGTTGGCCACCGAGCGGAGCTGTTTTTT
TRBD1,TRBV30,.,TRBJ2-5,CAWGRRDRTPPTQYF,TGTGCCTGGGGCCGCCGGGACAGAACCCCTCCGACCCAGTACTTC
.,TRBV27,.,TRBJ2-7,CASSLGGSTSYEQYF,TGTGCCAGCAGTTTGGGCGGGTCGACGTCCTACGAGCAGTACTTC
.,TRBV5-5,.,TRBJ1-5,CASSPGGRVNGNQPQHF,TGTGCCAGCAGCCCCGGCGGCAGGGTCAATGGCAATCAGCCCCAGCATTTT
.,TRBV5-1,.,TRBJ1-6,CASSTGVSYNSPLHF,TGCGCCAGCAGCACCGGGGTCTCCTATAATTCACCCCTCCACTTT
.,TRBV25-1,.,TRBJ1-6,CASTATGGSPLHF,TGTGCCAGCACGGCCACAGGCGGATCACCCCTCCACTTT
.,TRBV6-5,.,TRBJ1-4,CASSQLGEKLFF,TGTGCCAGCAGTCAACTAGGTGAAAAACTGTTTTTT
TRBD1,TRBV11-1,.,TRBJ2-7,CASSLDRTEQYF,TGTGCCAGCAGCCTGGACAGGACCGAGCAGTACTTC
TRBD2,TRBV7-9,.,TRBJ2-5,CASSLAPAGEGETQYF,TGTGCCAGCAGCTTAGCGCCGGCGGGGGAAGGGGAGACCCAGTACTTC